This T cell receptor beta chain was found in a study of control samples from healthy donors and cancer patients. TCRdb keeps only in-frame clones here, not all; method: immunoSEQ multiplex PCR. Seen here are fewer than 120,000 clones, 88% observed once, and the top ten hold about 3.7%. Germline CDR1 is SGDLS and CDR2 is YYNGEE. V dropped 4 bases and J dropped 3; count of bases not matched to a gene: 3. The CDR3 length is 14 residues. The clonotype was recovered from a woman aged 55-75 years with lung cancer. The chain employs TRBV9 and TRBJ2-2; 7 bases match TRBD1. Material for sequencing was PBMCs. CDR3 sequence: CASSRQGDTGELFF. CDR3 bases: TGTGCCAGCAGCCGACAGGGAGACACCGGGGAGCTGTTTTTT.